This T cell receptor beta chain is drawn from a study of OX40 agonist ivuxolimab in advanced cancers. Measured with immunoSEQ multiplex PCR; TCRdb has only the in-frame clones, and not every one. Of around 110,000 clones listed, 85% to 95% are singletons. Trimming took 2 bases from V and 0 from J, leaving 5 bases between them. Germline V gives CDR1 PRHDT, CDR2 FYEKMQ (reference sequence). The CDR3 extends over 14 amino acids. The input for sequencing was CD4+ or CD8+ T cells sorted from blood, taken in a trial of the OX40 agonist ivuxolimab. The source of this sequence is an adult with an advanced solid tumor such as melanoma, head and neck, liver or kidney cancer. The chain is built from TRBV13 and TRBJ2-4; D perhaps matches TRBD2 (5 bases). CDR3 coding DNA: TGTGCCAGCAGCTTAAGCGGAGCCAAAAACATTCAGTACTTC. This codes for CASSLSGAKNIQYF.